The 11 T cell receptor beta chains presented below share a single source sample, sequenced in a study of vaccination and CD4 T cells after COVID-19. These receptors have no known antigen. Sequence data for DNA of cultured CD4+ T cells were generated by the Oncomine TCR Beta short-read assay. TCRdb reanalysed the PCR reads using MiXCR and keeps one entry per CDR3 protein. The sample yields some 7,000 distinct CDR3 sequences, roughly 31% seen once. Specified treatment: roughly 10-day PBMC culture with coronavirus spike peptide pools or control peptides (ViraFEST assay). It was before the COVID-19 pandemic (2011-2018) that the unexposed donor's CD4+ T cells were collected. The sequencing sample was made of CD4+ T cells from blood, cultured in vitro. The receptors derive from a human donor in good health.

The chain carries TRBV2 and TRBJ2-7; 8 bases are shared with TRBD2. Germline V gene data show CDR1 as SNHLY and CDR2 as FYNNEI. The CDR3 covers 14 residues. V was pared by 1 base and J by 1 base, with 0 bases of the junction left unmatched. CDR3 coding DNA: TGTGCCAGCAGTGAAGAGCGGGAGTCCTACGAGCAGTACTTC. This codes for CASSEERESYEQYF.

The chain recombines TRBV7-9 with TRBJ1-1; D may be TRBD1 (5 bases). This CDR3 contains 16 residues. V dropped 5 bases and J dropped 4 bases, with 20 bases sitting between them. Germline V gives CDR1 SEHNR, CDR2 FQNEAQ (reference sequence). In nucleotides, the CDR3 is TGTGCCAGCAGCCCGAGACCAGCCCCAGGGACCACTGAAGCTTTCTTT. Translated, it gives CASSPRPAPGTTEAFF.

The V and J genes are TRBV20-1 and TRBJ2-7, with D perhaps matching TRBD2 (6 bases). Germline assignment: CDR1 DFQATT and CDR2 SNEGSKA (reference sequence). The germline V and J ends were trimmed by 6 bases and 7 bases, with 25 bases remaining between them. The CDR3 is made up of 15 amino acids. In nucleotides, the CDR3 is TGCAGTGCCTCCTTGGGCGGGGCCTTCTTGGGGGAGCAGTACTTC. Translating gives CSASLGGAFLGEQYF.

This clonotype was seen only a few times. This chain links TRBV30 with TRBJ2-5; no reliable D call. Trimming cost V 1 base and J 0 bases, with 6 bases left between them. The germline V gene has CDR1 GTSNPN and CDR2 SVGIG (reference sequence). The CDR3 is 13 amino acids. CDR3 residues: CAWSGGYQETQYF. The CDR3 DNA sequence: TGTGCCTGGAGTGGAGGATACCAAGAGACCCAGTACTTC.

V usage is TRBV6-5 and J usage is TRBJ2-4, with TRBD2 matching 14 bases. Trimming at V came to 2 bases and at J to 1 base, leaving 7 bases not matched to a gene. Germline values: CDR1 MNHEY, CDR2 SVGAGI. This CDR3 has 19 amino acids. Here the CDR3 DNA reads TGTGCCAGCAGTTACCCGACTAGCGGGGGGGCGCTTGCCAAAAACATTCAGTACTTC. Encoded protein: CASSYPTSGGALAKNIQYF.

This clonotype has only a few counts. The CDR3, as DNA: TGTGCCAGCAGTTACTCCCCATCGGGGTCTGGGGCCAACGTCCTGACTTTC. It specifies CASSYSPSGSGANVLTF. The chain combines TRBV6-5 with TRBJ2-6; D perhaps matches TRBD2 (5 bases). This CDR3 contains 17 residues. Trimming took off 0 bases at V and 1 base at J, with 10 bases between the two ends. CDR1 and CDR2 from the germline V gene are MNHEY and SVGAGI.

This clonotype showed up just a few times. The chain employs TRBV27 and TRBJ1-3, with a weak D call TRBD1 (5 bases). Looked up from germline, CDR1 is MNHEY and CDR2 is SMNVEV (reference sequence). CDR3 length: 14 residues. V was trimmed by 2 bases and J by 4 bases, leaving 9 bases between them. CDR3 sequence: CASSLRGPGNTIYF. The DNA for the CDR3 is TGTGCCAGCAGTTTACGGGGACCCGGAAACACCATATATTTT.

This clonotype was found a few times. V and J are TRBV7-2 and TRBJ2-1; 7 positions match TRBD2. Trimming took 0 bases from V and 4 from J; bases not matched to a gene: 3. The CDR3 has 15 residues. CDR1 is SGHTA, CDR2 FQGNSA, per germline. The CDR3 nucleotides are TGTGCCAGCAGCTTAGCGGGACTAAATTACAATGAGCAGTTCTTC. It yields the protein CASSLAGLNYNEQFF.

This clonotype occurred a few times. The genes are TRBV30 and TRBJ1-1, with unresolved D. CDR3 length: 11 residues. Trimming removed 5 bases from V and 3 bases from J, with 7 bases in between. Germline V gives CDR1 GTSNPN, CDR2 SVGIG (reference sequence). CDR3 sequence reads: CAWVGDTEAFF. The CDR3 coding sequence is TGTGCCTGGGTGGGTGACACTGAAGCTTTCTTT.

The chain combines TRBV20-1 with TRBJ1-1; no reliable D call. Germline values: CDR1 DFQATT, CDR2 SNEGSKA (reference sequence). This CDR3 has 11 amino acids. V gave up 2 bases and J gave up 10 bases, with 11 bases separating them. The CDR3 loop reads CSARNGPRAFF. The CDR3 bases are TGCAGTGCTAGAAATGGACCCAGAGCTTTCTTT.

The genes are TRBV6-1 and TRBJ2-1; the D is unclear. The V and J ends lost 5 bases and 3 bases respectively, with 14 bases between them. The CDR3 sequence is 15 residues long. Germline-derived CDR1 and CDR2 are MNHNS and SASEGT. CDR3 in DNA: TGTGCCAGCAGTCGCGCAAGAAGAGTCTACAATGAGCAGTTCTTC. Its translation is CASSRARRVYNEQFF.